The 22 T cell receptor beta chains given below trace back to one sample, sequenced in a study of T cells in Graves' hyperthyroidism and ophthalmopathy. It was RNA transcripts that yielded the amplified TCR beta CDR3 regions. Carried out on the TCR CDR3, a first-round RT-PCR used the HTBI primer set. TCRdb independently ran MiXCR on the multiplex PCR reads; one entry per CDR3 protein. The profile shows some 760,000 distinct CDR3 sequences, around 13% of them singletons. What was sequenced was blood. The receptors originated from a woman younger than 35 with Graves' hyperthyroidism.

This clonotype has a handful of counts. The chain is built from TRBV10-1 and TRBJ2-3; D might be TRBD1 or TRBD2, each matching 5 bases. The CDR3 extends over 15 amino acids. V was cut by 5 bases and J by 1 base, with 13 bases left in between. Germline V CDR1 and CDR2: WNHNN, SYGVQD (reference sequence). The CDR3 DNA reads TGCGCCAGCAGTACCTCAGGGACGGGCACAGATACGCAGTATTTT. It encodes CASSTSGTGTDTQYF.

This clonotype was detected a few times. V and J are TRBV11-3 and TRBJ1-4; tentatively, D is TRBD1 (6 bases). Germline V gene data show CDR1 as SGHNT and CDR2 as YENEEA. The CDR3 totals 19 residues. Trimming left V 0 bases short and J 3 bases short, with 20 bases between. Here the CDR3 DNA reads TGTGCCAGCAGCTTAGAGGACAACGTTAGGGGGACCGCTAATGAAAAACTGTTTTTT. This codes for CASSLEDNVRGTANEKLFF.

The chain has TRBV4-3 and TRBJ2-2; D is ambiguous. The CDR3 runs to 14 residues. V was trimmed by 3 bases and J by 6 bases, leaving 11 bases between them. Germline V CDR1 and CDR2: LGHNA, YSLEER. The CDR3 sequence: CASSHLTEPGELFF. CDR3 DNA: TGCGCCAGCAGCCACTTAACCGAACCCGGGGAGCTGTTTTTT.

This clonotype showed up many times. J is TRBJ1-1 and V is TRBV20-1; the D is unclear. Trimming stripped 3 bases from V and 0 bases from J, with 2 bases between. Germline V gene data show CDR1 as DFQATT and CDR2 as SNEGSKA (reference sequence). The CDR3 contains 11 residues. CDR3 amino acids: CSASMNTEAFF. The CDR3 coding sequence is TGCAGTGCTAGCATGAACACTGAAGCTTTCTTT.

The V and J genes are TRBV12-3 or TRBV12-4 and TRBJ1-6, with TRBD1 matching 9 bases. V trimming: 7 bases; J trimming: 7 bases; junction bases outside the gene matches: 5. This CDR3 has 14 amino acids. The CDR3 DNA is TGTGCCAGCACCCCGGGACAGGGAAATTCACCCCTCCACTTT. It codes for CASTPGQGNSPLHF.

This clonotype showed up just a few times. The V and J genes are TRBV10-3 and TRBJ2-1, with TRBD2 identical over 9 bases. Germline assignment: CDR1 ENHRY and CDR2 SYGVKD. The V segment lost 4 bases and the J segment 1 base; nucleotides outside the gene matches: 11. The CDR3 consists of 18 residues. In DNA form, the CDR3 reads TGTGCCATCAGTGGGAGCGGGAGGACCCGAGAATCCTACAATGAGCAGTTCTTC. Amino acid sequence: CAISGSGRTRESYNEQFF.

This clonotype has a count of ten or more. The V call is TRBV28, the J call TRBJ2-2; D ambiguous. This CDR3 has 14 amino acids. The V gene lost 3 bases and the J gene lost 3 bases, with 8 bases spanning the gap. CDR1 and CDR2 (germline): MDHEN, SYDVKM. This CDR3 is CASSFLSHTGELFF. DNA for the CDR3: TGTGCCAGCAGTTTCCTAAGCCACACCGGGGAGCTGTTTTTT.

CDR3 bases: TGCGCCAGCAGCCAAGGAATAGCGGGATCGAGCACCGGGGAGCTGTTTTTT. It translates to CASSQGIAGSSTGELFF. V gene TRBV4-3 combines with J gene TRBJ2-2; 8 bases are a match to TRBD2. The CDR3 has 17 amino acids. V dropped 1 base and J dropped 4; count of bases not matched to a gene: 8. Germline CDR1 is LGHNA and CDR2 is YSLEER.

The chain joins TRBV14 to TRBJ2-3, with 7 bases matching TRBD2. The V gene end was trimmed by 2 bases and the J gene end by 0 bases; junction bases not matched to a gene: 2. Germline CDR1 reads SGHDN; CDR2 reads FVKESK. The CDR3 is 15 amino acids. This CDR3 reads CASSQQAGSTDTQYF. The CDR3 DNA is TGTGCCAGCAGCCAACAAGCGGGAAGCACAGATACGCAGTATTTT.

This chain joins TRBV20-1 and TRBJ1-2, with 11 bases fitting TRBD1. The germline CDR1 and CDR2 sequences are DFQATT and SNEGSKA (reference sequence). The CDR3 consists of 13 residues. V lost 4 bases to trimming and J lost 5 bases; unmatched junction nucleotides: 3. Written as DNA, the CDR3 is TGCAGTGCTACCGGGACAGGGGGGTATGGCTACACCTTC. Amino acid sequence: CSATGTGGYGYTF.

This clonotype showed up many times. CDR3 sequence: CASSPQRWPSNYGYTF. Written as DNA, the CDR3 is TGTGCCAGCAGCCCGCAACGGTGGCCGTCTAACTATGGCTACACCTTC. This chain joins TRBV5-5 and TRBJ1-2; D is unclear. V was shortened by 4 bases and J by 0 bases, with 16 bases between the two germline ends. The germline V gene has CDR1 SGHKS and CDR2 YYEKEE (reference sequence). This CDR3 is 16 amino acids long.

For this clonotype: Mismatch with germline at one junction end may stem from a read error. The J gene is TRBJ2-5, the V gene TRBV19; D might be TRBD2 (6 bases). Looked up from germline, CDR1 is LNHDA and CDR2 is SQIVND (reference sequence). The CDR3 contains 13 residues. CDR3: CASSNGRGLDPNF. In DNA, the CDR3 is TGTGCCAGTAGTAATGGTAGGGGACTCGATCCGAACTTC.

This clonotype showed up many times. One end of the junction varies from germline; a read error may be responsible. The genes are TRBV20-1 and TRBJ2-1, with TRBD2 matching 12 bases. The CDR3 extends over 15 amino acids. Germline values: CDR1 DFQATT, CDR2 SNEGSKA (reference sequence). The CDR3 region has the DNA TGCAGTGCCAGAGAAGGGTCTAGCGGGAGGGAGGAGCAGTTCTTC. It is translated as CSAREGSSGREEQFF.

This clonotype was counted a few times. V and J are TRBV12-3 or TRBV12-4 and TRBJ2-2, with D hard to call. The V and J ends lost 6 bases and 5 bases respectively, with 13 bases between them. The CDR3 consists of 14 residues. The CDR3: CASSFSLWTGELFF. The CDR3 DNA is TGTGCCAGCAGCTTCTCCTTATGGACCGGGGAGCTGTTTTTT.

CDR3 in amino acids: CASSAAKRSRRYLNTEAFF. DNA for the CDR3: TGTGCCAGCAGCGCTGCGAAACGGAGCCGGCGATACCTTAACACTGAAGCTTTCTTT. The genes are TRBV7-2 and TRBJ1-1, with unresolved D. In germline, CDR1 is SGHTA, CDR2 FQGNSA. The CDR3 runs to 19 residues. V was clipped by 5 bases and J by 2 bases, with 27 bases between them. The full variable domain, in which reference TRBV7-2 and TRBJ1-1 provide the parts outside the CDR3, is GAGVSQSPSNKVTEKGKDVELRCDPISGHTALYWYRQSLGQGLEFLIYFQGNSAPDKSGLPSDRFSAERTGGSVSTLTIQRTQQEDSAVYLCASSAAKRSRRYLNTEAFFGQGTRLTVV.

The rearrangement links TRBV19 to TRBJ1-1; D is unclear. The germline V and J ends were trimmed by 6 bases and 1 base, with 15 bases remaining between them. The CDR3 consists of 15 residues. The germline V gene has CDR1 LNHDA and CDR2 SQIVND (reference sequence). The CDR3 nucleotides are TGTGCCAGTAGCCGAAGCGACCGGGGGAACACTGAAGCTTTCTTT. Its translation: CASSRSDRGNTEAFF.

Ten or more counts support this clonotype. The chain couples TRBV28 to TRBJ2-5; weak D call: TRBD1 (6 bases). This CDR3 is built from 17 residues. Trimming left V 6 bases short and J 2 bases short, with 22 bases between. The germline CDR1 and CDR2 sequences are MDHEN and SYDVKM. For the CDR3, the DNA is TGTGCCAGCAGCTCCTACCGCGGTGGGGGCGGACAAGAGACCCAGTACTTC. Amino acids: CASSSYRGGGGQETQYF.

This clonotype was seen a handful of times. The chain uses TRBV13 and TRBJ2-2, with TRBD2 matching 10 bases. Germline CDR1 reads PRHDT; CDR2 reads FYEKMQ (reference sequence). The trim removed 0 bases at V and 2 bases at J, leaving 6 bases unmatched. The CDR3 is made up of 18 amino acids. Here the CDR3 reads CASSLGSSGSSNTGELFF. CDR3 DNA: TGTGCCAGCAGCTTAGGTTCTAGCGGGAGTTCAAACACCGGGGAGCTGTTTTTT.

The J gene is TRBJ2-3, the V gene TRBV19; 7 positions agree with TRBD2. The germline gives CDR1 LNHDA, CDR2 SQIVND (reference sequence). Losses at the gene ends were 3 bases for V and 2 bases for J; bases not matched to a gene: 8. The CDR3 spans 16 residues. The CDR3 protein is CASSILTSSFTDTQYF. The CDR3, as DNA: TGTGCCAGTAGTATTTTGACTAGCAGTTTCACAGATACGCAGTATTTT. Using reference TRBV19 and TRBJ2-3 for the parts outside the CDR3, the full variable domain is DGGITQSPKYLFRKEGQNVTLSCEQNLNHDAMYWYRQDPGQGLRLIYYSQIVNDFQKGDIAEGYSVSREKKESFPLTVTSAQKNPTAFYLCASSILTSSFTDTQYFGPGTRLTVL.

The chain recombines TRBV24-1 with TRBJ2-1; the match to TRBD2 covers 7 bases. The V gene end was trimmed by 2 bases and the J gene end by 6 bases; junction bases not matched to a gene: 3. This CDR3 contains 14 residues. Germline loops: CDR1 KGHDR, CDR2 SFDVKD. In nucleotides, the CDR3 is TGTGCCACCAGTGATTGGGCTAGCGGCAATGAGCAGTTCTTC. Its protein product is CATSDWASGNEQFF.

This clonotype was seen repeatedly, ten times or more. The CDR3 sequence: CASSLDAYGEQFF. CDR3 coding DNA: TGTGCCAGCAGCTTAGACGCTTATGGGGAGCAGTTCTTC. The chain links TRBV11-1 to TRBJ2-1; D is undetermined. There are 13 residues in the CDR3. V was cut by 1 base and J by 10 bases, with 11 bases left in between. Germline-derived CDR1 and CDR2 are SGHAT and FQDESV (reference sequence).

This clonotype was detected ten times or more. The rearrangement links TRBV5-5 to TRBJ1-1; no definite D call. The CDR3 covers 12 residues. CDR1 SGHKS and CDR2 YYEKEE come from the germline V gene (reference sequence). V was shortened by 2 bases and J by 6 bases, with 8 bases between the two germline ends. CDR3 DNA: TGTGCCAGCAGCTTCATCTCTGCTGAAGCTTTCTTT. Protein product: CASSFISAEAFF.